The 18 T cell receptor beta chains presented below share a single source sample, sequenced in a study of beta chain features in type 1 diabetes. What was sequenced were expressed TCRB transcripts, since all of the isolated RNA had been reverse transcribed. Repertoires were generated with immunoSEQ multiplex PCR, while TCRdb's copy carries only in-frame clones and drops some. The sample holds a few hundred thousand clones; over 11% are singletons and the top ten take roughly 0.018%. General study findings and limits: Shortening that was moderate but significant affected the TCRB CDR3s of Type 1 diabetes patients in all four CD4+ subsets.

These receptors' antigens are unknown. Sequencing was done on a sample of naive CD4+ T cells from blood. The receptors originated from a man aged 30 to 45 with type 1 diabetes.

Here the CDR3 reads CASSREDRSSYEQYF. The CDR3 nucleotides read TGCGCCAGCAGCCGAGAGGACAGGAGCTCCTACGAGCAGTACTTC. The chain joins TRBV4-3 to TRBJ2-7, with 7 bases fitting TRBD1. The V and J ends lost 4 bases and 0 bases, in that order; junction bases with no gene match: 6. The CDR3 is 15 residues long. In germline, CDR1 is LGHNA, CDR2 YSLEER.

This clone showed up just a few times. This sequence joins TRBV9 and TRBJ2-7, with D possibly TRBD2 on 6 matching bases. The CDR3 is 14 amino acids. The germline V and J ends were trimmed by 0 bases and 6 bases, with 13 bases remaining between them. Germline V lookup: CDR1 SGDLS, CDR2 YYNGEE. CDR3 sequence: CASSVDSGPLEQYF. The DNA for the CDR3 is TGTGCCAGCAGCGTAGATAGCGGACCCCTCGAGCAGTACTTC.

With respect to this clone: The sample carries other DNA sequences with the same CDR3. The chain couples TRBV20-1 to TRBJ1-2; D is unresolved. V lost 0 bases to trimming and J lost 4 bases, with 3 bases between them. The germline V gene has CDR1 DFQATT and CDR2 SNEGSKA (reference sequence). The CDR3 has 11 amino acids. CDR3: CSARESYGYTF. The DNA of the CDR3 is TGCAGTGCTAGAGAGAGCTATGGCTACACCTTC.

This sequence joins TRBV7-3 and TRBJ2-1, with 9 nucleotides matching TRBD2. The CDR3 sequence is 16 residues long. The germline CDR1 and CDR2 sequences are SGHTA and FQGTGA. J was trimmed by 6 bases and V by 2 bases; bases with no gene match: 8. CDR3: CASSLVAGAFGNEQFF. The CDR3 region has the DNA TGTGCCAGCAGCTTAGTAGCGGGAGCATTCGGCAATGAGCAGTTCTTC.

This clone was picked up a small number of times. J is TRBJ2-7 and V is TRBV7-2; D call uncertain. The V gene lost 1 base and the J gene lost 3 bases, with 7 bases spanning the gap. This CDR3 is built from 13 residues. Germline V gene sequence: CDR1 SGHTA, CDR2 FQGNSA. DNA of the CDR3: TGTGCCAGCAGCTTAGTTGGCGGCTACGAGCAGTACTTC. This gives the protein CASSLVGGYEQYF. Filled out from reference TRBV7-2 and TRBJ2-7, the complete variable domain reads GAGVSQSPSNKVTEKGKDVELRCDPISGHTALYWYRQSLGQGLEFLIYFQGNSAPDKSGLPSDRFSAERTGGSVSTLTIQRTQQEDSAVYLCASSLVGGYEQYFGPGTRLTVT.

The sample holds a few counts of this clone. The CDR3 nucleotides are TGCGCCAGCAGCTTGGACTCGGGTTTGGAGCAGTTCTTC. Residues: CASSLDSGLEQFF. The rearrangement links TRBV5-1 to TRBJ2-1; no firm D call. Trimming left V 0 bases short and J 10 bases short, with 11 bases between. The CDR3 is 13 residues long. Germline assignment: CDR1 SGHRS and CDR2 YFSETQ.

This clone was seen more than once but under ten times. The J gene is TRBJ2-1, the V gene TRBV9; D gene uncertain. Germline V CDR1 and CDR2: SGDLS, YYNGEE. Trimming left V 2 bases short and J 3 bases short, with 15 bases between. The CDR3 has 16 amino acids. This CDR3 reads CASSVQANTVYNEQFF. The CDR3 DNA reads TGTGCCAGCAGCGTTCAAGCGAACACCGTCTACAATGAGCAGTTCTTC.

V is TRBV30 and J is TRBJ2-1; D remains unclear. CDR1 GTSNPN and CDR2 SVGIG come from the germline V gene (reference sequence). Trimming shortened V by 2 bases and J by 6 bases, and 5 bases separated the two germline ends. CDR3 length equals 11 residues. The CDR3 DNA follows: TGTGCCTGGAGTCCGCGCAATGAGCAGTTCTTC. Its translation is CAWSPRNEQFF.

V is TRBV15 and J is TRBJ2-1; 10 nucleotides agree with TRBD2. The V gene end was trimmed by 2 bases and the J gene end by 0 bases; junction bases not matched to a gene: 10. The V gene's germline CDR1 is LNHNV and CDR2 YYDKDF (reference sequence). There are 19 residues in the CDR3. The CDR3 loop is CATSRPKPGLASSYNEQFF. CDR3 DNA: TGTGCCACCAGCAGACCCAAACCGGGACTAGCGAGCTCCTACAATGAGCAGTTCTTC.

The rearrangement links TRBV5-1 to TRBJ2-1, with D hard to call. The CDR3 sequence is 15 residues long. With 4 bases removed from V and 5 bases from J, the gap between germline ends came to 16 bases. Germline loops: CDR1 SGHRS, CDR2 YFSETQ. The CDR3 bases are TGCGCCAGCAGCCCGCTCAGGCGTAACCACAATGAGCAGTTCTTC. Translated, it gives CASSPLRRNHNEQFF.

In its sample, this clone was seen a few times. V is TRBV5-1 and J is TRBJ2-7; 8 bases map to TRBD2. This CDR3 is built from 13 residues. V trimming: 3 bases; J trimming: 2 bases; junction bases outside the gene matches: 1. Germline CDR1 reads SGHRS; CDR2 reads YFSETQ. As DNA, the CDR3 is TGCGCCAGCAGCTCGGGAGGGCCCTACGAGCAGTACTTC. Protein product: CASSSGGPYEQYF.

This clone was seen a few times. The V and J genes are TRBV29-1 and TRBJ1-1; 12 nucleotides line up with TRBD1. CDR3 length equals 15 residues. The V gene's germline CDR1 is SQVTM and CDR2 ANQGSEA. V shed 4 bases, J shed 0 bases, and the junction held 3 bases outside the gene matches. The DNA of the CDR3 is TGCAGCGTTGTAGGGACAGGGGGCGTGAACACTGAAGCTTTCTTT. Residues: CSVVGTGGVNTEAFF.

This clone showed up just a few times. The DNA for the CDR3 is TGTGCCAGTAGTCTGCTTGGGCCTGCCGCGAAAGGCAATGAGCAGTTCTTC. Translating it yields CASSLLGPAAKGNEQFF. The V call is TRBV19, the J call TRBJ2-1; D remains unclear. CDR1 and CDR2 from the germline V gene are LNHDA and SQIVND (reference sequence). The CDR3 is made up of 17 amino acids. V was shortened by 5 bases and J by 6 bases, with 23 bases between the two germline ends.

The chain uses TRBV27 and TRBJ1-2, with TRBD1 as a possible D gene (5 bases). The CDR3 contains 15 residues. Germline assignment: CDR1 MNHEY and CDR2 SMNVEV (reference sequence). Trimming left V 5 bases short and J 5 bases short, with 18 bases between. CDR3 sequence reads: CASSTRRSGGYGYTF. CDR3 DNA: TGTGCCAGCAGTACCCGTAGGTCTGGGGGGTATGGCTACACCTTC.

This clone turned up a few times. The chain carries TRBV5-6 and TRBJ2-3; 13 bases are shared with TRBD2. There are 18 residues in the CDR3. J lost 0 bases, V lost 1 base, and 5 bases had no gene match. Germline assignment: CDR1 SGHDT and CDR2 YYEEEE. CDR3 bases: TGTGCCAGCAGCTTGCGACTAGCGGGGGGCGGCAGCACAGATACGCAGTATTTT. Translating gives CASSLRLAGGGSTDTQYF.

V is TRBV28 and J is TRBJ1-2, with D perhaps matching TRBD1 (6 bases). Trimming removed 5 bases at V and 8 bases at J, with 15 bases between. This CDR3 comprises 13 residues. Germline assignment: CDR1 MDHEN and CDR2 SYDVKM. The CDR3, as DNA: TGTGCCAGCAGTCTACAGGGAATTGACGGCTACACCTTC. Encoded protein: CASSLQGIDGYTF.

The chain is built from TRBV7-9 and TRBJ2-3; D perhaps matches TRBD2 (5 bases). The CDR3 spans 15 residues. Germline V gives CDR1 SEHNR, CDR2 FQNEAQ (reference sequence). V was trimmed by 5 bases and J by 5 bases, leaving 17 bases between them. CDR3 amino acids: CASSPLSRRGDTQYF. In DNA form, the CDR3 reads TGTGCCAGCAGCCCACTTTCCCGACGGGGAGATACGCAGTATTTT.

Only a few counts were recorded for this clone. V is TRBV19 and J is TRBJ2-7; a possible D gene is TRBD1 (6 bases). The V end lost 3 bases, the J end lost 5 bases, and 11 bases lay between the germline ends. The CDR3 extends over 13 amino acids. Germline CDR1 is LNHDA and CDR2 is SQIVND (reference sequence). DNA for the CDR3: TGTGCCAGTAGTATCCAGGGGATGGACGAGCAGTACTTC. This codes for CASSIQGMDEQYF.